This T cell receptor (beta chain) was sequenced in a study of cytomegalovirus exposure and HLA in healthy donors. Study details: Findings of an earlier analysis included some 110 million unique TCR beta sequences from 180 million or so T cells. Ancestry clustering placed around four fifths of some 400 genotyped donors in the Caucasian-associated cluster.

The PCR made use of 60 Vbeta and 13 Jbeta primers. The data were produced by immunoSEQ multiplex PCR, yet TCRdb's version contains in-frame clones alone and is incomplete. Of some 100,000 clones detected, 75% appear once; the ten largest clones hold 8.5% to 12%. In the case of this clone: The antigen is unknown.

Study-level findings and limits: TCR beta V- and J-gene trimming, according to a later analysis, was linked to a missense DCLRE1C variant. Sequencing depth across donors, presence/absence analyses assumed, was roughly uniform.

J lost 4 bases, V lost 6 bases, and 13 bases had no gene match. The germline CDR1 and CDR2 sequences are SEHNR and FQNEAQ (reference sequence). The CDR3 covers 16 residues. The specimen sequenced was PBMCs. The receptor's source is a man aged 50 or older in good health and CMV-seronegative. J is TRBJ2-3 and V is TRBV7-9; 7 nucleotides line up with TRBD2. Here the CDR3 reads CASRSRGGSAPDTQYF. CDR3 nucleotide sequence: TGTGCCAGCAGATCGCGCGGGGGATCTGCCCCAGATACGCAGTATTTT.